A single sample gave rise to the 27 T cell receptor beta chains below, sequenced in a study of blood T cell repertoires in COVID-19 (dated by TCRdb to 2020 to 2022). The library was prepared using the immunoSEQ multiplex PCR assay. Held by TCRdb, this immuneACCESS table contains in-frame sequences only and omits some clones. Under half of the omission traces to an unresolved V gene where checked; the cause of the rest is unknown. For this sample the table gives 250,000 to 300,000 clones, of which 70% to 90% were detected only once. Roughly 5.6% of the sample belongs to the ten largest clones. Sequences were obtained from peripheral blood. The receptors were gathered from an older woman with COVID-19, enrolled during active disease.

This sequence joins TRBV19 and TRBJ1-5; 8 bases agree with TRBD1. The germline CDR1 and CDR2 sequences are LNHDA and SQIVND (reference sequence). The CDR3 spans 15 residues. V lost 6 bases, J lost 1 base, and 5 bases stayed unmatched. The CDR3 DNA is TGTGCCAGTAGACCCGGGACAGGCAGCAATCAGCCCCAGCATTTT. Translating it yields CASRPGTGSNQPQHF.

This clone was detected once. V is TRBV18 and J is TRBJ1-2, with TRBD1 matching over 8 bases. In germline, CDR1 is KGHSH, CDR2 LQKENI. J lost 4 bases, V lost 0 bases, and 1 base had no gene match. This CDR3 has 14 residues. The CDR3 nucleotides read TGTGCCAGCTCACCACCCGACAGGGGCTATGGCTACACCTTC. It encodes CASSPPDRGYGYTF.

For the CDR3, the DNA is TGTGCCAGCAGCGTGTCGGGAGTGGAGACCCAGTACTTC. It yields the protein CASSVSGVETQYF. The rearrangement links TRBV9 to TRBJ2-5, with D perhaps matching TRBD2 (6 bases). In germline, CDR1 is SGDLS, CDR2 YYNGEE. The CDR3 has 13 amino acids. V was clipped by 2 bases and J by 5 bases, with 10 bases between them.

The chain combines TRBV28 with TRBJ1-4, with 9 bases matching TRBD1. With 5 bases clipped from V and 7 bases from J, the junction kept 8 bases outside the gene matches. The germline V gene has CDR1 MDHEN and CDR2 SYDVKM. The CDR3 runs 15 residues. The chain's CDR3 is CASSRPGTGFEKLFF. The CDR3 DNA sequence: TGTGCCAGCAGTCGCCCCGGGACAGGGTTTGAAAAACTGTTTTTT.

The count of this clone is one. The chain carries TRBV28 and TRBJ1-1; D is ambiguous. CDR1 is MDHEN and CDR2 is SYDVKM in the germline V gene. Deletions cut 5 bases from V and 0 bases from J, with 7 bases between. This CDR3 has 13 amino acids. CDR3 amino acids: CASSPVLNTEAFF. The CDR3 nucleotides are TGTGCCAGCAGTCCGGTCTTGAACACTGAAGCTTTCTTT.

The rearrangement joins TRBV3-1 (or the pseudogene TRBV3-2) to TRBJ1-1; D is possibly TRBD1 (5 bases). The V and J ends lost 6 bases and 1 base respectively, with 12 bases between them. The CDR3 extends over 14 amino acids. Germline-derived CDR1 and CDR2 are LGHDT and YNNKEL (reference sequence). CDR3 sequence reads: CASRAGTGNTEAFF. The CDR3 DNA reads TGTGCCAGCAGGGCCGGGACTGGGAACACTGAAGCTTTCTTT.

V usage is TRBV19 and J usage is TRBJ2-1; 10 positions match TRBD2. CDR1 and CDR2 from the germline V gene are LNHDA and SQIVND (reference sequence). V lost 6 bases and J lost 1; bases outside the gene matches: 3. The CDR3 extends over 15 amino acids. The CDR3 DNA follows: TGTGCCAGTAGGGCTAGCGGGAGTTCCTACAATGAGCAGTTCTTC. It yields the protein CASRASGSSYNEQFF.

In this sample, this clone turned up a few times. Other DNA variants within this sample encode the same CDR3. The V and J genes are TRBV5-1 and TRBJ1-1; D ambiguous. The CDR3 contains 14 residues. The germline V gene encodes CDR1 SGHRS and CDR2 YFSETQ. V was shortened by 1 base and J by 1 base, with 8 bases between the two germline ends. In nucleotides, the CDR3 is TGCGCCAGCAGCTTGTTACCAGGGAACACTGAAGCTTTCTTT. It specifies CASSLLPGNTEAFF.

This clone was picked up a small number of times. This chain joins TRBV6-5 and TRBJ1-2; 7 bases line up with TRBD1. The germline gives CDR1 MNHEY, CDR2 SVGAGI. The CDR3 length is 13 residues. V lost 5 bases, J lost 2 bases, and 2 bases stayed unmatched. The CDR3 DNA reads TGTGCCAGCAGTCCGGACAGGAACTATGGCTACACCTTC. It translates to CASSPDRNYGYTF.

This rearrangement joins TRBV10-3 to TRBJ2-3, with 14 bases identical to TRBD2. The CDR3 totals 19 residues. Germline-derived CDR1 and CDR2 are ENHRY and SYGVKD. Trimming cost V 3 bases and J 3 bases; bases outside gene matches: 11. Written as DNA, the CDR3 is TGTGCCATCAGTGATCGATCCGGGACTAGCGGGAGAATTACAGATACGCAGTATTTT. It encodes CAISDRSGTSGRITDTQYF.

The rearrangement joins TRBV27 to TRBJ1-3, with 7 bases fitting TRBD1. V gave up 5 bases and J gave up 0 bases; unmatched junction bases: 16. The CDR3 length is 19 residues. CDR1 MNHEY and CDR2 SMNVEV come from the germline V gene (reference sequence). The DNA of the CDR3 is TGTGCCAGCAGTGCACGATGGGGGTCGACAGGGTACTCTGGAAACACCATATATTTT. This encodes CASSARWGSTGYSGNTIYF.

The genes are TRBV4-1 and TRBJ2-2, with TRBD1 matching 9 bases. V lost 1 base and J lost 6; bases outside the gene matches: 6. This CDR3 comprises 16 residues. CDR1 MGHRA and CDR2 YSYEKL come from the germline V gene. CDR3 nucleotide sequence: TGCGCCAGCAGCCAAGGCGTTCGACAGGGGGCCGGGGAGCTGTTTTTT. Its translation is CASSQGVRQGAGELFF.

The chain employs TRBV19 and TRBJ1-6; the D gene is possibly TRBD1 (5 bases). Germline V gene sequence: CDR1 LNHDA, CDR2 SQIVND (reference sequence). V was shortened by 6 bases and J by 10 bases, with 16 bases between the two germline ends. The CDR3 consists of 14 residues. The CDR3, as DNA: TGTGCCAGTAGCACCGGGACGGGGGGATCACCCCTCCACTTT. The encoded protein is CASSTGTGGSPLHF.

CDR3 protein: CASSSGQYEQYF. Here the CDR3 DNA reads TGTGCCAGCAGTTCAGGACAGTACGAGCAGTACTTC. The rearrangement uses TRBV28 and TRBJ2-7, with D perhaps TRBD1 (6 bases). Trimming took off 4 bases at V and 4 bases at J, with 8 bases between the two ends. The CDR3 loop spans 12 amino acids. The V gene's germline CDR1 is MDHEN and CDR2 SYDVKM.

The chain couples TRBV2 to TRBJ1-5; weak D call: TRBD1 (5 bases). Germline V gene sequence: CDR1 SNHLY, CDR2 FYNNEI. V was cut by 1 base and J by 5 bases, with 9 bases left in between. The CDR3 is 14 residues long. CDR3 region: CASSEVTGDQPQHF. The DNA for the CDR3 is TGTGCCAGCAGTGAAGTAACAGGCGATCAGCCCCAGCATTTT.

The chain joins TRBV9 to TRBJ1-3, with 7 bases fitting TRBD1. The CDR3 is made up of 15 amino acids. Germline CDR1 reads SGDLS; CDR2 reads YYNGEE. After removal of 4 bases from V and 0 bases from J, the junction contained 4 bases not matched to a gene. The CDR3 reads CASSPGQFSGNTIYF. The DNA of the CDR3 is TGTGCCAGCAGCCCGGGACAGTTCTCTGGAAACACCATATATTTT.

The V and J genes are TRBV11-3 and TRBJ2-3; 13 bases map to TRBD2. V lost 5 bases to trimming and J lost 2 bases; unmatched junction nucleotides: 7. Germline CDR1 SGHNT, CDR2 YENEEA. The CDR3 totals 17 residues. The CDR3 nucleotides are TGTGCCAGCAGCCCAGGACTAGCGGGAGCCCCCACAGATACGCAGTATTTT. Translating gives CASSPGLAGAPTDTQYF.

V usage is TRBV19 and J usage is TRBJ1-2; D uncertain. The CDR3 is 14 amino acids. V lost 5 bases, J lost 3 bases, and 13 bases lay in between. Germline V gene sequence: CDR1 LNHDA, CDR2 SQIVND (reference sequence). The CDR3 region has the DNA TGTGCCAGTAGTCCAGGCCGAAGCTACTATGGCTACACCTTC. Encoded protein: CASSPGRSYYGYTF.

This clone was picked up one time. The chain links TRBV4-2 to TRBJ2-1, with TRBD2 matching over 10 bases. Germline loops: CDR1 LGHNA, CDR2 YNFKEQ. The ends lost 4 bases at V and 5 bases at J; junction bases unmatched: 14. The CDR3 loop spans 18 amino acids. The CDR3 loop reads CASSLYSGRQSGHNEQFF. The CDR3 DNA sequence: TGTGCCAGCAGCCTGTATAGCGGGAGGCAGTCGGGCCACAATGAGCAGTTCTTC.

The V and J genes are TRBV9 and TRBJ1-6; 7 positions agree with TRBD1. The CDR3 contains 17 residues. The V gene's germline CDR1 is SGDLS and CDR2 YYNGEE. V trimming: 3 bases; J trimming: 0 bases; junction bases outside the gene matches: 6. CDR3 region: CASSAPQGSSYNSPLHF. The CDR3 DNA reads as TGTGCCAGCAGCGCCCCACAGGGGAGCTCCTATAATTCACCCCTCCACTTT.

This chain uses TRBV9 with TRBJ1-6; TRBD1 matches 12 bases. The V gene's germline CDR1 is SGDLS and CDR2 YYNGEE. The ends lost 4 bases at V and 9 bases at J; junction bases unmatched: 8. The length of the CDR3 is 16 residues. The CDR3 sequence is CASSPRDRGRFSPLHF. Written as DNA, the CDR3 is TGTGCCAGCAGCCCGCGGGACAGGGGGCGTTTTTCACCCCTCCACTTT.

The rearrangement joins TRBV11-3 to TRBJ1-2, with D maybe TRBD1 (6 bases). CDR1 SGHNT and CDR2 YENEEA come from the germline V gene. The CDR3 runs to 13 residues. V was trimmed by 5 bases and J by 3 bases, leaving 10 bases between them. The CDR3 protein is CASSQGKHYGYTF. DNA for the CDR3: TGTGCCAGCAGCCAGGGGAAACACTATGGCTACACCTTC.

The chain has TRBV21-1 and TRBJ1-2; the table's D call, TRBD1, has no DNA check behind it. TRBV21-1 is tagged as a pseudogene. This CDR3 region has 18 residues. CDR3 nucleotides: TGTGCCAGCAGCAAAGCGCTTTCTGCAGCAGGGGCGCGATATGGCTACACCTTC. Translation: CASSKALSAAGARYGYTF.

This rearrangement joins TRBV28 to TRBJ1-5; 7 positions agree with TRBD1. The CDR3 runs to 14 residues. Germline CDR1 reads MDHEN; CDR2 reads SYDVKM. With V trimmed by 6 bases and J by 3 bases, 5 bases remained unmatched. CDR3 in amino acids: CASRQGVNNQPQHF. The DNA for the CDR3 is TGTGCCAGCAGGCAGGGGGTCAACAATCAGCCCCAGCATTTT.

This rearrangement joins TRBV19 to TRBJ1-1, with a tentative D call TRBD1 (5 bases). This CDR3 has 16 amino acids. Germline CDR1 reads LNHDA; CDR2 reads SQIVND (reference sequence). The ends were cut back, 1 base at V and 3 bases at J, with 15 bases in the middle. The CDR3 region is CASSIVAGRVDTEAFF. In DNA, the CDR3 is TGTGCCAGTAGTATAGTGGCAGGGAGGGTTGACACTGAAGCTTTCTTT. The full variable domain, in which reference TRBV19 and TRBJ1-1 provide the parts outside the CDR3, is DGGITQSPKYLFRKEGQNVTLSCEQNLNHDAMYWYRQDPGQGLRLIYYSQIVNDFQKGDIAEGYSVSREKKESFPLTVTSAQKNPTAFYLCASSIVAGRVDTEAFFGQGTRLTVV.

The CDR3 nucleotides read TGTGCCAGCAGCCAAGGACAACAGGGTGCCCTAGGAATACTCTACGAGCAGTACTTC. Translating it yields CASSQGQQGALGILYEQYF. V and J are TRBV14 and TRBJ2-7; D perhaps matches TRBD1 (6 bases). The CDR3 is 19 amino acids. Between the trimmed V and J ends, which lost 1 base and 3 bases, there was a span of 25 bases. In germline, CDR1 is SGHDN, CDR2 FVKESK.

The J gene is TRBJ2-2, the V gene TRBV19; 8 nucleotides align to TRBD1. CDR1 and CDR2 from the germline V gene are LNHDA and SQIVND (reference sequence). V was clipped by 8 bases and J by 0 bases; unmatched bases: 8. CDR3 length: 16 residues. The DNA for the CDR3 is TGTGCCAGTGGCCAGGGGGCAGGGACGAACACCGGGGAGCTGTTTTTT. As protein: CASGQGAGTNTGELFF.